The rows below give T cell receptor beta chains drawn from one sample of a study of blood T cell repertoires in COVID-19. The table came from immunoSEQ multiplex PCR; TCRdb's copy has only in-frame clones and leaves some out. Among some 460,000 clones, approximately 90% were seen once, and the ten largest hold nearly 2%. The sequenced material came from PBMCs or T cells enriched from blood (not recorded which). The receptors here all came from a woman under 30 with acute COVID-19. CDR3s include the opening cysteine and the closing phenylalanine or tryptophan. The order of the fields is D gene, V gene, J gene, clone size, CDR3 protein, CDR3 DNA. D genes are given only for firm matches. The size entry is marked missing in some rows and otherwise reads once, few, many or a size class.

D: TRBD1; V: TRBV3-1/TRBV3-2; J: TRBJ1-2; size: .; CDR3: CASSQAISGGGYGYTF; DNA: TGTGCCAGCAGCCAAGCCATTTCAGGGGGCGGCTATGGCTACACCTTC
D: .; V: TRBV7-2; J: TRBJ1-4; size: .; CDR3: CASSSRGREGEKLFF; DNA: TGTGCCAGCAGCTCGAGAGGGCGCGAGGGTGAAAAACTGTTTTTT
D: .; V: TRBV7-9; J: TRBJ1-4; size: few; CDR3: CASSFSRTATNEKLFF; DNA: TGTGCCAGCAGCTTTTCGCGGACAGCAACTAATGAAAAACTGTTTTTT
D: .; V: TRBV30; J: TRBJ1-2; size: .; CDR3: CAWSPRGPDGYTF; DNA: TGTGCCTGGAGTCCCCGCGGGCCCGACGGCTACACCTTC
D: .; V: TRBV2; J: TRBJ2-1; size: .; CDR3: CASSAGLYNEQFF; DNA: TGTGCCAGCAGTGCCGGACTGTACAATGAGCAGTTCTTC
D: TRBD1; V: TRBV4-1; J: TRBJ1-1; size: .; CDR3: CASSHDREANTEAFF; DNA: TGCGCCAGCAGCCATGACAGGGAAGCGAACACTGAAGCTTTCTTT
D: TRBD2; V: TRBV6-5; J: TRBJ2-2; size: .; CDR3: CASRTSGTNTGELFF; DNA: TGTGCCAGCAGAACTAGCGGGACTAACACCGGGGAGCTGTTTTTT
D: .; V: TRBV20-1; J: TRBJ1-4; size: .; CDR3: CSASSLGGEKLFF; DNA: TGCAGTGCTAGTTCCCTCGGGGGTGAAAAACTGTTTTTT
D: .; V: TRBV7-9; J: TRBJ2-5; size: .; CDR3: CASSSAGRETQYF; DNA: TGTGCCAGCAGCTCTGCGGGAAGGGAGACCCAGTACTTC
D: TRBD1; V: TRBV7-2; J: TRBJ1-5; size: .; CDR3: CASSSTGALNQPQHF; DNA: TGTGCCAGCAGCTCGACAGGGGCCCTAAATCAGCCCCAGCATTTT
D: .; V: TRBV6-6; J: TRBJ2-1; size: once; CDR3: CASSLQGSYLNEQFF; DNA: TGTGCCAGCAGCCTACAGGGCTCATATTTGAATGAGCAGTTCTTC
D: .; V: TRBV7-2; J: TRBJ2-3; size: .; CDR3: CASSLVVTSTDTQYF; DNA: TGTGCCAGCAGCTTAGTGGTGACTAGCACAGATACGCAGTATTTT
D: .; V: TRBV3-1/TRBV3-2; J: TRBJ2-1; size: .; CDR3: CASRGGYNEQFF; DNA: TGTGCCAGCAGGGGGGGCTACAATGAGCAGTTCTTC
D: .; V: TRBV5-4; J: TRBJ2-7; size: .; CDR3: CASSERTYATYEQYF; DNA: TGTGCCAGCAGCGAGCGGACGTACGCTACCTACGAGCAGTACTTC
D: .; V: TRBV7-9; J: TRBJ1-1; size: .; CDR3: CASSGSSGAFF; DNA: TGTGCCAGCAGCGGGTCATCAGGAGCTTTCTTT
D: .; V: TRBV14; J: TRBJ2-2; size: .; CDR3: CASSQDPAGELFF; DNA: TGTGCCAGCAGCCAAGATCCGGCCGGGGAGCTGTTTTTT
D: TRBD2; V: TRBV27; J: TRBJ2-1; size: .; CDR3: CASSLSAPRLAGTFHNEQFF; DNA: TGTGCCAGCAGTTTATCGGCCCCCCGACTAGCGGGAACTTTTCATAATGAGCAGTTCTTC
D: .; V: TRBV19; J: TRBJ1-5; size: once; CDR3: CASSIPGNSNQPQHF; DNA: TGTGCCAGTAGTATACCAGGGAATAGCAATCAGCCCCAGCATTTT
D: .; V: TRBV5-1; J: TRBJ1-1; size: .; CDR3: CASSLTGLAEAFF; DNA: TGCGCCAGCAGCTTGACAGGGTTGGCTGAAGCTTTCTTT
D: .; V: TRBV5-4; J: TRBJ1-5; size: .; CDR3: CASSLEPTHQPQHF; DNA: TGTGCCAGCAGCTTGGAACCGACTCATCAGCCCCAGCATTTT
D: .; V: TRBV9; J: TRBJ2-7; size: .; CDR3: CASSVGGGGSYEQYF; DNA: TGTGCCAGCAGCGTAGGGGGAGGGGGTTCCTACGAGCAGTACTTC
D: TRBD1; V: TRBV5-1; J: TRBJ1-2; size: .; CDR3: CASSSGTGNYGYTF; DNA: TGCGCCAGCAGCTCAGGGACAGGGAACTATGGCTACACCTTC
D: TRBD2; V: TRBV5-4; J: TRBJ2-7; size: .; CDR3: CASSLVAGVSEQYF; DNA: TGTGCCAGCAGCTTGGTCGCGGGAGTGAGCGAGCAGTACTTC